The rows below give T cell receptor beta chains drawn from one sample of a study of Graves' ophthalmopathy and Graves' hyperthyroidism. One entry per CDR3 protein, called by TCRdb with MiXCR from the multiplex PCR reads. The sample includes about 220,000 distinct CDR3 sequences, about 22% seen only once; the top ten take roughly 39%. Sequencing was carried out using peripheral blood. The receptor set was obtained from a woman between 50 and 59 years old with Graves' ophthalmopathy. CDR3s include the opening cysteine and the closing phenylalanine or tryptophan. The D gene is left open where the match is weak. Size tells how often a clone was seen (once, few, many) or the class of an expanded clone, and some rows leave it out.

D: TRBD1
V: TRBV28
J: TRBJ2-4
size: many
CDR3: CASSLDRAGNIQYF
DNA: TGTGCCAGCAGTTTAGACAGGGCAGGAAACATTCAGTACTTC

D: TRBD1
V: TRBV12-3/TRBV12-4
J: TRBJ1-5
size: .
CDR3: CASSGGQGSGQPQHF
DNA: TGTGCCAGCAGCGGGGGACAGGGCTCGGGGCAGCCCCAGCATTTT

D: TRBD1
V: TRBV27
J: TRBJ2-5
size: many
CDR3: CASTPLRGQGETQYF
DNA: TGTGCCAGCACCCCCCTCCGGGGACAGGGAGAGACCCAGTACTTC

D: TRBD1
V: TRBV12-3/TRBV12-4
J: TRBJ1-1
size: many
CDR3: CASSLARTGEAFF
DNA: TGTGCCAGCAGTTTAGCGCGGACAGGGGAAGCTTTCTTT

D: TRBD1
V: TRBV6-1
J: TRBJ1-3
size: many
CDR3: CASRPAGGVGNTIYF
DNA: TGTGCCAGCAGACCCGCAGGGGGTGTTGGAAACACCATATATTTT

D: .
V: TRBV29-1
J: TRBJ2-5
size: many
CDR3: CSVGAQETQYF
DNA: TGCAGCGTTGGGGCCCAAGAGACCCAGTACTTC

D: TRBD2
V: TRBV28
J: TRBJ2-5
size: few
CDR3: CASSFRSGGVETQYF
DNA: TGTGCCAGCAGTTTTAGGAGCGGGGGCGTGGAGACCCAGTACTTC

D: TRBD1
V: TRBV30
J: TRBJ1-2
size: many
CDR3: CAWSRTGSNYGYTF
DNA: TGTGCCTGGAGCAGGACAGGGTCTAACTATGGCTACACCTTC

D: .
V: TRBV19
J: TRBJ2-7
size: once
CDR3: CASSATGTPSYEQYF
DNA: TGTGCCAGTAGCGCAACCGGGACACCATCCTACGAGCAGTACTTC

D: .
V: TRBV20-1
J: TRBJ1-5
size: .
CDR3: CSARDPLGPGSQHF
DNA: TGCAGTGCTAGAGATCCTTTGGGTCCGGGGTCCCAGCATTTT

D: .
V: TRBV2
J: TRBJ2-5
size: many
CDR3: CASSDGGQETQYF
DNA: TGTGCCAGCAGTGACGGTGGCCAAGAGACCCAGTACTTC

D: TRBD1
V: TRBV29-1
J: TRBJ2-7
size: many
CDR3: CSVSPGQAAYEQYF
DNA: TGCAGCGTTAGTCCCGGACAGGCGGCCTACGAGCAGTACTTC

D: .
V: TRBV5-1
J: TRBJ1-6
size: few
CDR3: CASNLSGAEDSSLHF
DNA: TGCGCCAGCAACTTGAGCGGGGCAGAAGATTCATCCCTCCACTTT

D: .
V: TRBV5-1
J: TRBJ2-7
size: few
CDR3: CASKQGNPSYEQYF
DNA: TGCGCCAGCAAACAGGGAAACCCGTCCTACGAGCAGTACTTC

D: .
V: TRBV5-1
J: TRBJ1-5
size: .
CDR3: CASSPGTESQPQHF
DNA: TGCGCCAGCAGCCCCGGGACGGAGTCTCAGCCCCAGCATTTT

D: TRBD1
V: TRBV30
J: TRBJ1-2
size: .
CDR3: CAWSARDRETGYTF
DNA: TGTGCCTGGAGTGCCCGGGACAGGGAGACTGGCTACACCTTC

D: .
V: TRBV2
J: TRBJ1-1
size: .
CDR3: CASVEYTEAFF
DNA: TGTGCCAGCGTGGAGTACACTGAAGCTTTCTTT

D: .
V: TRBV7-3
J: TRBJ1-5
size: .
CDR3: CASSSMPQHF
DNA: TGTGCCAGCAGCTCTATGCCCCAGCATTTT

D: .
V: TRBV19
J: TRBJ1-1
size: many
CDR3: CASREDIMTEAFF
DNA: TGTGCCAGTAGGGAGGATATAATGACTGAAGCTTTCTTT

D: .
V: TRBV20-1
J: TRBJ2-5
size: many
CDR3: CSAPMAGFQETQYF
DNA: TGCAGTGCGCCCATGGCGGGTTTCCAAGAGACCCAGTACTTC

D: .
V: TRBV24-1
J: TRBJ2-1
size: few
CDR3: CATSDSRRTSEQFF
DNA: TGTGCCACCAGTGATTCAAGGAGGACAAGCGAGCAGTTCTTC

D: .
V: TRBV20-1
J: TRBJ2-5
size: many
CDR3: CSASYSVGRQETQYF
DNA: TGCAGTGCTAGTTACTCGGTAGGGAGGCAAGAGACCCAGTACTTC